This entry concerns a single TCR beta chain. Its antigen remains unidentified. The source of the sample is a study of T cells after posttransplantation cyclophosphamide. Study outcomes and limitations: Recipient CMV seropositivity and CMV reactivation strongly tracked TRB clonality. Tissue-infiltrating T cells from skin or gut overlapped little with blood T cells. Donor CD8+ memory clones often dominated recipient blood repertoires at later times.

This CDR3 contains 12 residues. Germline assignment: CDR1 SQVTM and CDR2 ANQGSEA. V was pared by 7 bases and J by 8 bases, with 10 bases of the junction left unmatched. Using immunoSEQ multiplex PCR, the repertoire was profiled, and TCRdb retains in-frame clones only, with some absent. The sample shows approximately 32,000 clones, approximately 90% of them seen only once. The chain is built from TRBV29-1 and TRBJ1-2, with 7 bases lining up with TRBD1. This TCR was recovered from a woman aged 40 to 50 with a blood cancer, CMV-positive, and with a related stem cell donor. Input material: PBMCs. The CDR3 coding sequence is TGCAGCGCTCACAAACAGGGGAAGGGCTACACCTTC. It yields the protein CSAHKQGKGYTF.